A single sample is the source of the 30 T cell receptor beta chains below, sequenced in a study of control samples from healthy donors and cancer patients (dated by TCRdb to between 2020 and 2021). Library generation was performed with the immunoSEQ multiplex PCR assay. The table comes from immuneACCESS by way of TCRdb, which keeps in-frame sequences with V and J called. Part of the clones is missing from these tables; in studies checked, under half for an unresolved V gene and the rest for unknown reasons. The sample records tens of thousands of clones, approximately 90% of which are singletons. The ten largest clones take up about 0.91% of the sample. Sequencing was carried out using PBMCs. Receptors were obtained from a man aged 25-45 years with colorectal cancer.

The rearrangement joins TRBV24-1 to TRBJ2-1; the D is unclear. The CDR3 totals 16 residues. V was shortened by 3 bases and J by 0 bases, with 11 bases between the two germline ends. Per the germline V gene, CDR1 is KGHDR and CDR2 is SFDVKD. The CDR3 bases are TGTGCCACCAGTGATACGGCCAGGAGCTCCTACAATGAGCAGTTCTTC. This gives the protein CATSDTARSSYNEQFF.

This chain links TRBV20-1 with TRBJ1-2; D not resolved. Germline loops: CDR1 DFQATT, CDR2 SNEGSKA (reference sequence). The CDR3 is 14 amino acids. Trimming shortened V by 3 bases and J by 4 bases, and 15 bases separated the two germline ends. In DNA form, the CDR3 reads TGCAGTGCTAGTAGTCAGCCGCTAGGCTATGGCTACACCTTC. As protein: CSASSQPLGYGYTF.

The chain couples TRBV10-3 to TRBJ1-3, with 9 bases that match TRBD1. Germline CDR1 is ENHRY and CDR2 is SYGVKD. V shed 5 bases, J shed 8 bases, and the junction held 13 bases outside the gene matches. CDR3 size: 16 residues. For the CDR3, the DNA is TGTGCCATCAGTTCTAATTCCGGGACAGGGTTAGACACCATATATTTT. Translation gives CAISSNSGTGLDTIYF.

This chain connects TRBV27 to TRBJ2-4, with 9 bases aligning to TRBD1. Germline V gene lookup returns CDR1 MNHEY and CDR2 SMNVEV (reference sequence). V lost 4 bases, J lost 2 bases, and 6 bases stayed unmatched. The CDR3 is made up of 16 amino acids. The CDR3, as DNA: TGTGCCAGCAGTTATACCGGGACAGGGACCAAAAACATTCAGTACTTC. Amino acids: CASSYTGTGTKNIQYF.

The chain links TRBV3-1 (or the pseudogene TRBV3-2) to TRBJ2-2; 7 nucleotides agree with TRBD2. The germline CDR1 and CDR2 sequences are LGHDT and YNNKEL (reference sequence). Losses at the gene ends were 4 bases for V and 1 base for J; bases not matched to a gene: 9. This CDR3 contains 17 residues. The CDR3 reads CASSPLGGVGNTGELFF. CDR3 coding DNA: TGTGCCAGCAGCCCTTTGGGAGGGGTCGGGAACACCGGGGAGCTGTTTTTT.

The chain recombines TRBV2 with TRBJ1-5; D perhaps matches TRBD1 (5 bases). Trimming removed 8 bases from V and 0 bases from J, with 11 bases in between. Germline CDR1 and CDR2: SNHLY and FYNNEI. The CDR3 has 14 residues. CDR3: CASQRDGSNQPQHF. The DNA of the CDR3 is TGTGCCAGCCAACGGGACGGTAGCAATCAGCCCCAGCATTTT.

This chain joins TRBV25-1 and TRBJ1-1; TRBD1 might be the D (6 bases). The CDR3 has 11 residues. V gave up 6 bases and J gave up 8 bases, with 10 bases separating them. From germline, CDR1 is MGHDK and CDR2 SYGVNS. CDR3 region: CASRLDREAFF. The CDR3 coding sequence is TGTGCCAGCAGACTTGACAGGGAAGCTTTCTTT.

The chain links TRBV19 to TRBJ1-2; D ambiguous. Between the trimmed V and J ends, which lost 3 bases and 8 bases, there was a span of 13 bases. The germline V gene has CDR1 LNHDA and CDR2 SQIVND (reference sequence). This CDR3 spans 13 amino acids. The CDR3 protein is CASSIYSGIGYTF. Here the CDR3 DNA reads TGTGCCAGTAGTATTTATTCAGGTATCGGCTACACCTTC. The whole variable domain, remainder taken from reference TRBV19 and TRBJ1-2, is DGGITQSPKYLFRKEGQNVTLSCEQNLNHDAMYWYRQDPGQGLRLIYYSQIVNDFQKGDIAEGYSVSREKKESFPLTVTSAQKNPTAFYLCASSIYSGIGYTFGSGTRLTVV.

A single count supports this clone. Other DNA sequences in the same sample also yield this CDR3. The chain uses TRBV5-1 and TRBJ1-4; D perhaps matches TRBD1 (5 bases). With 2 bases removed from V and 0 bases from J, the gap between germline ends came to 14 bases. The CDR3 spans 17 residues. Germline CDR1 is SGHRS and CDR2 is YFSETQ. The CDR3 protein is CASSLVAGLATNEKLFF. CDR3 sequence (DNA): TGCGCCAGCAGCTTAGTGGCGGGACTTGCAACTAATGAAAAACTGTTTTTT.

This rearrangement joins TRBV18 to TRBJ1-1; no reliable D call. The germline V gene encodes CDR1 KGHSH and CDR2 LQKENI. V lost 4 bases and J 10 bases, leaving 19 bases between the germline ends. The CDR3 totals 14 residues. CDR3 in amino acids: CASSLQRAGVGAFF. DNA for the CDR3: TGTGCCAGCTCACTCCAGAGGGCTGGGGTTGGAGCTTTCTTT.

The chain uses TRBV4-3 and TRBJ2-1, with TRBD2 identical over 8 bases. V gave up 3 bases and J gave up 6 bases; unmatched junction bases: 10. This CDR3 has 16 amino acids. Per the germline V gene, CDR1 is LGHNA and CDR2 is YSLEER. This chain's CDR3 is CASSHGAGGTFNEQFF. The DNA of the CDR3 is TGCGCCAGCAGCCATGGGGCGGGGGGTACCTTCAATGAGCAGTTCTTC.

The chain combines TRBV20-1 with TRBJ1-1; D ambiguous. The CDR3 covers 13 residues. Germline lookup yields CDR1 DFQATT and CDR2 SNEGSKA (reference sequence). The V and J ends lost 3 bases and 8 bases respectively, with 16 bases between them. The CDR3 here is CSASTPDRAEAFF. Here the CDR3 DNA reads TGCAGTGCTAGTACGCCCGACCGGGCCGAAGCTTTCTTT.

This chain joins TRBV5-6 and TRBJ2-5, with 11 nucleotides matching TRBD1. Losses at the gene ends were 4 bases for V and 5 bases for J; bases not matched to a gene: 13. Germline V CDR1 and CDR2: SGHDT, YYEEEE. This CDR3 contains 17 residues. CDR3 loop: CASSIGQGAPTGETQYF. Written as DNA, the CDR3 is TGTGCCAGCAGCATAGGACAGGGGGCTCCAACCGGGGAGACCCAGTACTTC.

The V call is TRBV2, the J call TRBJ2-4; D unclear. V was shortened by 7 bases and J by 1 base, with 8 bases between the two germline ends. The germline CDR1 and CDR2 sequences are SNHLY and FYNNEI. This CDR3 comprises 13 residues. This chain's CDR3 is CASNSEAKNIQYF. The CDR3 DNA reads as TGTGCCAGCAATTCCGAGGCCAAAAACATTCAGTACTTC.

The chain employs TRBV27 and TRBJ2-5; TRBD1 or TRBD2 may be the D gene (6 bases each). Trimming left V 5 bases short and J 5 bases short, with 15 bases between. The V gene's germline CDR1 is MNHEY and CDR2 SMNVEV (reference sequence). The CDR3 runs 14 residues. Written as DNA, the CDR3 is TGTGCCAGCAGTATCCGAAGGGGGGACGAGACCCAGTACTTC. Amino acids: CASSIRRGDETQYF.

The chain couples TRBV25-1 to TRBJ1-1; 7 bases map to TRBD1. The V gene end was trimmed by 5 bases and the J gene end by 2 bases; junction bases not matched to a gene: 11. Germline values: CDR1 MGHDK, CDR2 SYGVNS. The CDR3 consists of 16 residues. The chain's CDR3 is CASSPGGQISNTEAFF. In DNA, the CDR3 is TGTGCCAGCAGTCCAGGGGGACAGATCTCTAACACTGAAGCTTTCTTT.

This rearrangement joins TRBV6-5 to TRBJ2-3; D is uncertain. The V and J ends lost 0 bases and 3 bases respectively, with 7 bases between them. The germline gives CDR1 MNHEY, CDR2 SVGAGI. CDR3 length: 14 residues. CDR3 sequence reads: CASSYSVGTDTQYF. In DNA form, the CDR3 reads TGTGCCAGCAGTTACTCCGTCGGAACAGATACGCAGTATTTT.

The gene calls are TRBV18 and TRBJ2-6; no reliable D call. The CDR3 runs 16 residues. V was pared by 1 base and J by 0 bases, with 7 bases between. The germline gives CDR1 KGHSH, CDR2 LQKENI. The CDR3 DNA is TGTGCCAGCTCACCACTTCGGCTCTCTGGGGCCAACGTCCTGACTTTC. Protein product: CASSPLRLSGANVLTF.

This clone was detected once. The CDR3 coding sequence is TGCGCCAGCAGTACCGGACAGGGTAACTATGGCTACACCTTC. Its protein product is CASSTGQGNYGYTF. The chain links TRBV4-1 to TRBJ1-2, with 8 positions matching TRBD1. Germline CDR1 is MGHRA and CDR2 is YSYEKL. V was clipped by 6 bases and J by 1 base; unmatched bases: 4. The CDR3 has 14 residues.

The table lists this clone with a count of one. The sample carries other DNA sequences with the same CDR3. The chain couples TRBV5-4 to TRBJ1-1; no firm D call. Deletions cut 0 bases from V and 1 base from J, with 4 bases between. The CDR3 contains 13 residues. Germline CDR1 reads SGHNT; CDR2 reads YYREEE (reference sequence). The CDR3: CASSLAGNTEAFF. CDR3 nucleotides: TGTGCCAGCAGCTTGGCGGGGAACACTGAAGCTTTCTTT.

DNA for the CDR3: TGTGCCAGCAGCCCCCGACGCGACACTGAAGCTTTCTTT. It yields the protein CASSPRRDTEAFF. The chain recombines TRBV27 with TRBJ1-1, with D uncertain. Trimming took 6 bases from V and 3 from J, leaving 11 bases between them. This CDR3 region has 13 residues. Germline CDR1 is MNHEY and CDR2 is SMNVEV (reference sequence).

On this clone: In the same sample, other DNA sequences code for this CDR3. The chain carries TRBV6-2 or TRBV6-3 and TRBJ2-7; D tentatively reads TRBD1 or TRBD2 (5 bases each). The length of the CDR3 is 13 residues. Trimming took 4 bases from V and 3 from J, leaving 10 bases between them. Germline values: CDR1 MNHEY, CDR2 SVGEGT. The CDR3 sequence is CASSFSGGYEQYV. The CDR3 bases are TGTGCCAGCAGTTTCTCTGGGGGCTACGAGCAGTACGTC.

The J gene is TRBJ2-7, the V gene TRBV12-3 or TRBV12-4; TRBD1 matches at 8 bases. The J segment lost 5 bases and the V segment lost 5 bases, leaving 5 bases of the junction unmatched. The CDR3 is 13 amino acids. CDR3 DNA: TGTGCCAGCAGTCGGACAGGGATCAACGAGCAGTACTTC. It is translated as CASSRTGINEQYF.

The gene calls are TRBV30 and TRBJ2-2; the match to TRBD1 covers 8 bases. CDR3 length equals 18 residues. Germline lookup yields CDR1 GTSNPN and CDR2 SVGIG (reference sequence). V gave up 2 bases and J gave up 0 bases; unmatched junction bases: 11. CDR3: CAWSIPGTGIANTGELFF. The CDR3 nucleotides are TGTGCCTGGAGTATCCCCGGGACAGGAATCGCGAACACCGGGGAGCTGTTTTTT.

This rearrangement joins TRBV27 to TRBJ1-6; D is ambiguous. The V gene's germline CDR1 is MNHEY and CDR2 SMNVEV (reference sequence). The V and J ends lost 4 bases and 6 bases respectively, with 22 bases between them. CDR3 length equals 18 residues. The CDR3 sequence: CASSSPPGVGNGNSPLHF. In DNA, the CDR3 is TGTGCCAGCAGTTCTCCGCCGGGTGTTGGGAACGGTAATTCACCCCTCCACTTT.

The V gene is TRBV20-1, the J gene TRBJ2-5; maybe TRBD2 (6 bases). CDR1 DFQATT and CDR2 SNEGSKA come from the germline V gene (reference sequence). This CDR3 comprises 11 residues. Deletions cut 3 bases from V and 10 bases from J, with 12 bases between. CDR3 sequence (DNA): TGCAGTGCTAGCGACGGGAGTAACCAGTACTTC. This translates into CSASDGSNQYF.

A remark on this clone: The germline gene is not matched at one end of the junction; a read error may be the cause. The CDR3 loop reads CAGSGTRNTDTQYF. CDR3 coding DNA: TGTGCCGGCAGTGGGACTCGAAACACAGATACGCAGTATTTT. The chain uses TRBV6-2 or TRBV6-3 and TRBJ2-3, with D possibly matching TRBD2 (6 bases). CDR3 length: 14 residues. Germline V CDR1 and CDR2: MNHEY, SVGEGT.

The chain carries TRBV11-3 and TRBJ2-1, with 10 nucleotides matching TRBD2. J gave up 4 bases and V 5 bases, and 5 bases lay outside the gene matches. Per germline, CDR1 SGHNT and CDR2 YENEEA. The CDR3 loop spans 15 amino acids. CDR3 in amino acids: CASSIRTSGYNEQFF. The CDR3 bases are TGTGCCAGCAGCATACGGACTAGCGGATACAATGAGCAGTTCTTC. The complete variable domain, with remaining parts taken from reference TRBV11-3 and TRBJ2-1, reads EAGVVQSPRYKIIEKKQPVAFWCNPISGHNTLYWYLQNLGQGPELLIRYENEEAVDDSQLPKDRFSAERLKGVDSTLKIQPAELGDSAVYLCASSIRTSGYNEQFFGPGTRLTVL.

This clone was seen just once. The rearrangement uses TRBV5-1 and TRBJ1-4, with 8 bases that match TRBD1. Trimming at V came to 2 bases and at J to 5 bases, leaving 8 bases not matched to a gene. CDR3 length equals 16 residues. Germline V gene sequence: CDR1 SGHRS, CDR2 YFSETQ. CDR3: CASSFQGQGKNEKLFF. The CDR3, as DNA: TGCGCCAGCAGCTTCCAAGGACAGGGAAAGAATGAAAAACTGTTTTTT.

This chain joins TRBV10-3 and TRBJ2-2, with D perhaps matching TRBD1 (5 bases). The germline CDR1 and CDR2 sequences are ENHRY and SYGVKD. There are 14 residues in the CDR3. V dropped 5 bases and J dropped 3 bases, with 10 bases sitting between them. CDR3 in amino acids: CAISSTGYTGELFF. For the CDR3, the DNA is TGTGCCATCAGTTCTACAGGTTACACCGGGGAGCTGTTTTTT.